These 4 T cell receptor beta chains came from one sample sequenced in a study of blood T cells in healthy people across ages. Combining a sample-barcoded 5' primer with a J-beta primer mix, a second PCR ran for about 7 to 11 cycles. TCRdb redid the calling of the 5' RACE reads with MiXCR, one entry per CDR3 protein. The repertoire has 800,000 to 1,000,000 distinct CDR3 sequences, 45% to 50% of them found once; the top ten carry about an eighth. Sample: blood. These receptors were collected from a man aged 30-40 years in good health.

DNA for the CDR3: TGTGCCAGCAGTGGAGCAGGGTCCTTTAACTACGAGCAGTACTTC. Amino acids: CASSGAGSFNYEQYF. The chain recombines TRBV2 with TRBJ2-5; D possibly corresponds to TRBD1 (5 bases). The J call could be wrong; TRBJ2-7 is a better fit for the DNA end. The germline gives CDR1 SNHLY, CDR2 FYNNEI. This CDR3 contains 15 residues.

This clonotype turned up a few times. CDR3 in amino acids: CASSLDWNVNNEQYF. The CDR3 DNA sequence: TGTGCCAGCAGCTTAGACTGGAACGTGAACAATGAGCAGTACTTC. The J gene is TRBJ2-7, the V gene TRBV7-2; no reliable D call. The V gene's germline CDR1 is SGHTA and CDR2 FQGNSA. CDR3 length equals 15 residues. The V end lost 1 base, the J end lost 7 bases, and 17 bases lay between the germline ends.

This chain uses TRBV28 with TRBJ2-5; 9 bases map to TRBD1. The J call could be wrong; TRBJ2-7 is a better fit for the DNA end. The CDR3 has 15 residues. From germline, CDR1 is MDHEN and CDR2 SYDVKM. The CDR3 bases are TGTGCCAGCAGTTTAGGGGGAACAGGGGGCGACGAGCAGTACTTC. Translating gives CASSLGGTGGDEQYF.

The V and J genes are TRBV9 and TRBJ2-1, with D hard to call. Trimming took 0 bases from V and 2 from J, leaving 9 bases between them. In germline, CDR1 is SGDLS, CDR2 YYNGEE. The CDR3 runs to 15 residues. The CDR3 region is CASSVGSMAYNEQFF. The CDR3 DNA reads TGTGCCAGCAGCGTAGGAAGCATGGCCTACAATGAGCAGTTCTTC.